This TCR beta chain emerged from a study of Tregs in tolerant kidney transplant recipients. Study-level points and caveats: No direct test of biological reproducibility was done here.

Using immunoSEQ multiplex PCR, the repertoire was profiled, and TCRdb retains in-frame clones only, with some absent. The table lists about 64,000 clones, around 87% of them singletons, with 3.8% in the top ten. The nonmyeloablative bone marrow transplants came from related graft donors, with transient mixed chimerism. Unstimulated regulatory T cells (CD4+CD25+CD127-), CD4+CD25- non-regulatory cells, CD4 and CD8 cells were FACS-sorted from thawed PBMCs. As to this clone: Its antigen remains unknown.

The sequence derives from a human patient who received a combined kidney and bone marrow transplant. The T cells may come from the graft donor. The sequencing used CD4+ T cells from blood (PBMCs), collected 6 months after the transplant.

This CDR3 is CASSPAGGSYEQYF. The CDR3 DNA sequence: TGTGCCAGCAGTCCCGCGGGGGGCTCCTACGAGCAGTACTTC. The chain combines TRBV28 with TRBJ2-7, with TRBD2 matching 8 bases. The CDR3 has 14 residues. The ends lost 5 bases at V and 0 bases at J; junction bases unmatched: 3. The germline V gene has CDR1 MDHEN and CDR2 SYDVKM.